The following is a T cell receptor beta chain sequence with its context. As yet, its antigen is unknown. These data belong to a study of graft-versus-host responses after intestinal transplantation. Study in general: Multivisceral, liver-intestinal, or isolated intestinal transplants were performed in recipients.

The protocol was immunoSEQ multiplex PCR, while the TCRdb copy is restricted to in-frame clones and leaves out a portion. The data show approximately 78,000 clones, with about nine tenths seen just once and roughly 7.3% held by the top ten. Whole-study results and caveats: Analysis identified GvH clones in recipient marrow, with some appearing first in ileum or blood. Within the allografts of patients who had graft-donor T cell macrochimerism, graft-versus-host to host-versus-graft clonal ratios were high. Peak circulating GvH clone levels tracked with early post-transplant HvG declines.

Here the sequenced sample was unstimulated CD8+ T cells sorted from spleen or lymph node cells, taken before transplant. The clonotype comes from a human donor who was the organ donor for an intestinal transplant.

The CDR3 bases are TGCGCCAGCAGCTTGGTACCAGGTACATACGAGCAGTACTTC. It is translated as CASSLVPGTYEQYF. The chain recombines TRBV5-1 with TRBJ2-7; D remains ambiguous. V gave up 0 bases and J gave up 4 bases, with 11 bases separating them. This CDR3 has 14 amino acids. Germline-derived CDR1 and CDR2 are SGHRS and YFSETQ.